The rows below give T cell receptor beta chains drawn from one sample of a study of OX40 agonist ivuxolimab in advanced cancers. TCRdb keeps only in-frame clones here, not all; method: immunoSEQ multiplex PCR. This sample has around 30,000 clones, with about nine tenths found just once. Specimen: CD4+ or CD8+ T cells sorted from blood, collected in a trial of the OX40 agonist ivuxolimab. The receptors were gathered from an adult with an advanced solid tumor such as melanoma, head and neck, liver or kidney cancer. The CDR3 runs from the conserved cysteine through the conserved F or W.

>TRBV28|TRBJ2-3
CAITSPGTDTQYF
>TRBV9|TRBJ2-1
CASSVGWGPPYNEQFF
>TRBV18|TRBJ2-7
CASSQAVGREHEQYF
>TRBV7-9|TRBJ2-4
CASSPRRASLDDKNIQYF
>TRBV7-5|TRBJ1-4
CARSGRAGVNEKLFF
>TRBV21-1|TRBJ2-2
CASGRSGELFF
>TRBV6-6|TRBJ2-7
CASRYDRGSFEQYF
>TRBV30|TRBJ1-6
CAWSVDGHLYNSPLHF
>TRBV5-1|TRBJ2-1
CASSAGQAYNEQFF
>TRBV6-1|TRBJ2-7
CASEDRGSATYEQYF
>TRBV2|TRBJ2-5
CASSAPAGLGEETQYF
>TRBV5-1|TRBJ2-1
CASSSLAGSAYNEQFF
>TRBV30|TRBJ1-1
CAWSKKQANTEAFF
>TRBV4-1|TRBJ2-7
CASSQDPGSYEQYF
>TRBV7-2|TRBJ1-1
CASSFGMNTEAFF
>TRBV11-2|TRBJ2-1
CASSFSGTRDNEQFF
>TRBV27|TRBJ1-3
CASSFPDISSGNTIYF
>TRBV2|TRBJ1-1
CASSVMGPGDAEAFF
>TRBV25-1|TRBJ2-2
CASSARLYTGELFF
>TRBV7-2|TRBJ1-5
CASSLGGVDQPQHF
>TRBV4-2|TRBJ2-7
CASSQDSRTSAYEQYF
>TRBV5-4|TRBJ2-7
CASSLGGASAYEQYF
>TRBV6-5|TRBJ2-5
CASSYRDRQETQYF
>TRBV7-9|TRBJ1-2
CASSFTGADGYTF
>TRBV5-8|TRBJ1-5
CASSLDSNQPQHF
>TRBV6-1|TRBJ1-5
CATNSEGWNNQPQHF
>TRBV30|TRBJ1-1
CAWKATRITEAFF
>TRBV7-9|TRBJ1-1
CASRQDSEAFF
>TRBV11-2|TRBJ2-5
CASSSPTQGWETQYF
>TRBV4-1|TRBJ1-1
CASSPDRGTEAFF
>TRBV9|TRBJ1-2
CASSVDRDAYGYTF
>TRBV18|NA
CASSPTSANPYEQYF
>TRBV9|TRBJ2-1
CASSPTGTEFYNEQFF
>TRBV7-3|TRBJ2-3
CASSLNGPVGTDTQYF
>TRBV30|TRBJ1-1
CAWSRMAEGEAFF
>TRBV29-1|TRBJ1-2
CSVEEAAPNYGYTF
>TRBV5-1|TRBJ2-5
CASSLAPSGINQETQYF
>TRBV10-3|TRBJ2-3
CAIRAGGTDTQYF
>TRBV5-4|TRBJ2-5
CASSQGYQETQYF
>TRBV4-2|TRBJ2-7
CASSRQGGWDNEQYF
>TRBV11-3|TRBJ2-2
CASRLSDTGELFF
>TRBV30|TRBJ2-5
CAWSAGIETQYF
>TRBV27|TRBJ2-7
CASSLTDRAGEQYF
>TRBV11-2|TRBJ2-1
CASSLDHGNHNEQFF
>TRBV2|TRBJ2-2
CAGKGQANTGELFF
>TRBV20-1|TRBJ2-7
CSARGPYEQYF
>TRBV2|TRBJ1-1
CASSPRENTEAFF
>TRBV30|TRBJ2-7
CAWRNRDRDNEQYF
>TRBV28|TRBJ2-7
CASGGLAGLSYEQYF
>TRBV28|TRBJ1-5
CASSVSEDRGTRPQHF
>TRBV19|TRBJ2-1
CASSSLRDRGEQFF
>TRBV7-2|TRBJ2-3
CASSYPSGRSLSTDTQYF
>TRBV4-3|TRBJ1-4
CASSHGQGGEKLFF
>TRBV28|TRBJ2-1
CASSPNRVGIEQFF
>TRBV28|TRBJ1-1
CASNVAGLVTEAFF
>TRBV5-5|TRBJ2-2
CASSLGGGGLNTGELFF